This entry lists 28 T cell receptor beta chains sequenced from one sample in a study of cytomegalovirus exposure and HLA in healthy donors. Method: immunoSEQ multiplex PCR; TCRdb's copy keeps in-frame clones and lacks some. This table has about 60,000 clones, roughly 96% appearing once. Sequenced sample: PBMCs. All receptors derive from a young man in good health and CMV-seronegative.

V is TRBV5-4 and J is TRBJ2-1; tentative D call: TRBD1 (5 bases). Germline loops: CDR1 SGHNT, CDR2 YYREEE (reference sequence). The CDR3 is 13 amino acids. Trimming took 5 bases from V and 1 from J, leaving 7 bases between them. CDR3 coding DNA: TGTGCCAGCAGAAGGGGATCCTACAATGAGCAGTTCTTC. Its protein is CASRRGSYNEQFF.

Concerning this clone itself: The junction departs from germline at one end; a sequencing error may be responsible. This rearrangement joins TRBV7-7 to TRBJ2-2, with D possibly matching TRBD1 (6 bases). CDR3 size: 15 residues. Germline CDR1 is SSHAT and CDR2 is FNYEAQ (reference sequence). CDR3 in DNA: TGTGCTAGCAGCTTAAGGCAGGGGAGTGGCGGGGAGCTGTTTTTT. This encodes CASSLRQGSGGELFF. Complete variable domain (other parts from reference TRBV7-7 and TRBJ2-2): GAGVSQSPRYKVTKRGQDVTLRCDPISSHATLYWYQQALGQGPEFLTYFNYEAQPDKSGLPSDRFSAERPEGSISTLTIQRTEQRDSAMYRCASSLRQGSGGELFFGEGSRLTVL.

CDR3 nucleotides: TGTGCCAGCTCAAGCCGGGAGAGCTCCTACGAGCAGTACTTC. Its translation is CASSSRESSYEQYF. The chain is built from TRBV18 and TRBJ2-7, with D possibly matching TRBD2 (6 bases). The CDR3 covers 14 residues. Germline values: CDR1 KGHSH, CDR2 LQKENI. V shed 5 bases and J shed 0 bases, with 11 bases lying between them.

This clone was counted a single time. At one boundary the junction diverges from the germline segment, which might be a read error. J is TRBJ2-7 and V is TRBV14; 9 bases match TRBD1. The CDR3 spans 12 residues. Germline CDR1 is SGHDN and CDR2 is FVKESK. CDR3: CASSQTTGGMNF. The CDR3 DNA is TGTGCCAGCAGCCAGACCACAGGGGGCATGAACTTC.

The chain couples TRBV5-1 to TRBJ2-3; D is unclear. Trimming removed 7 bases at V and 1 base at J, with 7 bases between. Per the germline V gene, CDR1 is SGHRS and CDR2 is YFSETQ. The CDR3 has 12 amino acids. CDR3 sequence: CASHTGTDTQYF. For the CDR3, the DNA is TGCGCCAGCCACACAGGCACAGATACGCAGTATTTT.

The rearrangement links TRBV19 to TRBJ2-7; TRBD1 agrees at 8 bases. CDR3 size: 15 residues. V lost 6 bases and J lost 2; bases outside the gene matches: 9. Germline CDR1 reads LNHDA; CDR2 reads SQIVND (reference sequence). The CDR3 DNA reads TGTGCCAGTAGCGCAGGGACAGGCCAAACCTACGAGCAGTACTTC. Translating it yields CASSAGTGQTYEQYF.

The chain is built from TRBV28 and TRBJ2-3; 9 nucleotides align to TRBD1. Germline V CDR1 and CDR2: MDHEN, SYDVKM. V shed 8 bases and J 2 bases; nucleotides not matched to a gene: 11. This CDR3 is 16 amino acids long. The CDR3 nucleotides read TGTGCCAGCGGATTGGACAGGGGATCCTCCACAGATACGCAGTATTTT. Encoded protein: CASGLDRGSSTDTQYF.

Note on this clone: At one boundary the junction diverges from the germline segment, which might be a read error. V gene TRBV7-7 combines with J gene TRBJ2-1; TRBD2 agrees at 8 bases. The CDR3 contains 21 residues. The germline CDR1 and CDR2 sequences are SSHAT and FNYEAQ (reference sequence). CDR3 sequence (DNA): TGTGCTAGCAGCTTAGGGGCCTATCCCCGGAGCGCGGGAGGAACGGTCAATGAGCAGTTCTTC. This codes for CASSLGAYPRSAGGTVNEQFF.

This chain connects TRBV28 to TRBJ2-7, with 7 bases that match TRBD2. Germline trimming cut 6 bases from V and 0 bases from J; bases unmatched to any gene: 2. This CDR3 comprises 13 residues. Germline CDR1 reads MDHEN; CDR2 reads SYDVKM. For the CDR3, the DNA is TGTGCCAGCAGGAGCGGGATCTCCTACGAGCAGTACTTC. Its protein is CASRSGISYEQYF.

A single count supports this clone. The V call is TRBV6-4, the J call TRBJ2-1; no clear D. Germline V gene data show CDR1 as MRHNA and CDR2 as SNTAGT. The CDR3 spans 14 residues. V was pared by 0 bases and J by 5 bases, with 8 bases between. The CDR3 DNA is TGTGCCAGCAGTGACTCGGAGAGTAACAATGAGCAGTTCTTC. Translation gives CASSDSESNNEQFF.

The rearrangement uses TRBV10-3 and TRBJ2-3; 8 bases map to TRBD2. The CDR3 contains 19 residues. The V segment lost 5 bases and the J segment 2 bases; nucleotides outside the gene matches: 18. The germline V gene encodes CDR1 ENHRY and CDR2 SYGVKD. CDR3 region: CAISSPTGLAETNTDTQYF. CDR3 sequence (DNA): TGTGCCATCAGTTCTCCTACAGGACTAGCTGAGACAAACACAGATACGCAGTATTTT.

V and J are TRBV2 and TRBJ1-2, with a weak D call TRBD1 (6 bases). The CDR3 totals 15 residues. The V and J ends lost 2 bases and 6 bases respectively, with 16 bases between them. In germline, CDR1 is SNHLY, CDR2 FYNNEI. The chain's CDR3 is CASSENRVGRDGYTF. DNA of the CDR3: TGTGCCAGCAGTGAAAACAGGGTGGGCAGGGATGGCTACACCTTC.

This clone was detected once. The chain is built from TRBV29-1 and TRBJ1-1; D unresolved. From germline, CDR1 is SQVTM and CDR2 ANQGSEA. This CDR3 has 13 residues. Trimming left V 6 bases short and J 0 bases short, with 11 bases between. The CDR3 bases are TGCAGCGTCCGAGCAGGAATGAACACTGAAGCTTTCTTT. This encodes CSVRAGMNTEAFF.

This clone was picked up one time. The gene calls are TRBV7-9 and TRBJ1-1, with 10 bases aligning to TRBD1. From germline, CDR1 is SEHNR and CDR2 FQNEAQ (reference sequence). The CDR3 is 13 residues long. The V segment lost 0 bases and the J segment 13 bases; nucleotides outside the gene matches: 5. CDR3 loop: CASSLAIGTGDFF. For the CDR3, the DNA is TGTGCCAGCAGCTTAGCAATCGGGACAGGGGATTTCTTT.

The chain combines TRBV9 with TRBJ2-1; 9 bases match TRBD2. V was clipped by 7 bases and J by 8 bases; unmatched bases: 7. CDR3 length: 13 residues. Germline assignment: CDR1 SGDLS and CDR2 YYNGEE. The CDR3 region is CASGFGGRDEQFF. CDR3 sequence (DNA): TGTGCCAGCGGGTTCGGCGGGAGGGATGAGCAGTTCTTC.

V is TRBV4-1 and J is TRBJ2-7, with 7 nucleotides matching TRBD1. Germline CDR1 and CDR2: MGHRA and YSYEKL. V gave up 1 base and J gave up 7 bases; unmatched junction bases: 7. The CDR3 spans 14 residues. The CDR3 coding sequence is TGCGCCAGCAGCCAAGGCGGTACAGGGGCAGAGCAGTACTTC. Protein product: CASSQGGTGAEQYF.

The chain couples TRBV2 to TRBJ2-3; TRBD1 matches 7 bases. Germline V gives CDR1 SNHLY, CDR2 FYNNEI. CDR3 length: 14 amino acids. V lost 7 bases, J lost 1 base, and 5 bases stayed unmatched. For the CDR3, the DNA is TGTGCCAGCACACAGGGGCTGCGCACAGATACGCAGTATTTT. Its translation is CASTQGLRTDTQYF.

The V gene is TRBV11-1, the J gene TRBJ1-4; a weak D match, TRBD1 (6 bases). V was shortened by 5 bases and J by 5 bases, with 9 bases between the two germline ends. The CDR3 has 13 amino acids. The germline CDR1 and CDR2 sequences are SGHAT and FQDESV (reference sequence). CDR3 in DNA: TGTGCCAGCAGCCCTGACAGGAATGAAAAACTGTTTTTT. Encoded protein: CASSPDRNEKLFF.

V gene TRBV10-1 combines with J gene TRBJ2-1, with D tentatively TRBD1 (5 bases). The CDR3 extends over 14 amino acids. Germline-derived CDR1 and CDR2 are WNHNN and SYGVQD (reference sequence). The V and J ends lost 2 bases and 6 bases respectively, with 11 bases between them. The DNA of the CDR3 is TGCGCCAGCAGTGAGGCAATTGACAGCAATGAGCAGTTCTTC. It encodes CASSEAIDSNEQFF.

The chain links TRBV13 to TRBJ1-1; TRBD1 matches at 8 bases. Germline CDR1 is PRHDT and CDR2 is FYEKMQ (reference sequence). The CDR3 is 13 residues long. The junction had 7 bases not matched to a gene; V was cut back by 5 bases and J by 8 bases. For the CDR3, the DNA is TGTGCCAGCAGCCCCGACAGGGGACCCGAAGCTTTCTTT. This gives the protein CASSPDRGPEAFF.

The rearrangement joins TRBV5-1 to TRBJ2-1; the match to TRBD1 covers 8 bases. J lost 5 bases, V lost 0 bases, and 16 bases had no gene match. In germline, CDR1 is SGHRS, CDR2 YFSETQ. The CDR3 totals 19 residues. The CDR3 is CASSLAHRGEWRIDNEQFF. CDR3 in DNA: TGCGCCAGCAGCTTGGCTCACAGGGGGGAATGGCGGATAGACAATGAGCAGTTCTTC.

CDR3 in DNA: TGTGCCAGCAGCTTGTGGAGATACGAGCAGTACTTC. It codes for CASSLWRYEQYF. The chain joins TRBV5-6 to TRBJ2-7; no firm D call. V shed 1 base and J shed 4 bases, with 6 bases lying between them. The CDR3 is made up of 12 amino acids. Germline V gives CDR1 SGHDT, CDR2 YYEEEE.

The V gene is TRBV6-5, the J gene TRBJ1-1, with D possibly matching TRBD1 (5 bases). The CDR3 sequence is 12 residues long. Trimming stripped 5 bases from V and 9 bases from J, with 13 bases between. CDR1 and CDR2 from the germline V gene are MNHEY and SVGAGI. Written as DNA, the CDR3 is TGTGCCAGCAGTACCTTGGACAAGCAAGCTTTCTTT. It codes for CASSTLDKQAFF.

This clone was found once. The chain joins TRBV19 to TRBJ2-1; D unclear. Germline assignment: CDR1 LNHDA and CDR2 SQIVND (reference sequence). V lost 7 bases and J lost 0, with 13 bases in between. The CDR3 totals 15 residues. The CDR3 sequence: CASNYGGSSYNEQFF. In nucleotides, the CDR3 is TGTGCCAGTAATTATGGCGGAAGCTCCTACAATGAGCAGTTCTTC.

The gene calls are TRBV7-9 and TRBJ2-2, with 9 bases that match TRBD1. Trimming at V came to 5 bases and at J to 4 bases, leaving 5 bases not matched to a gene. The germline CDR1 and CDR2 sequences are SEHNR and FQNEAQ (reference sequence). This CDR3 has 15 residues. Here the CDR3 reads CASSPGTGFTGELFF. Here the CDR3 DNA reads TGTGCCAGCAGCCCCGGGACAGGGTTCACCGGGGAGCTGTTTTTT.

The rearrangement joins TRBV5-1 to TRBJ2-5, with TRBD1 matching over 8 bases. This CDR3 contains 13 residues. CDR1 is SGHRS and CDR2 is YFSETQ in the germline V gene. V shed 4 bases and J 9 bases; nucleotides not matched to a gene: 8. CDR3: CASSIGQGGAQYF. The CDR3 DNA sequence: TGCGCCAGCAGCATCGGACAGGGTGGGGCCCAGTACTTC.

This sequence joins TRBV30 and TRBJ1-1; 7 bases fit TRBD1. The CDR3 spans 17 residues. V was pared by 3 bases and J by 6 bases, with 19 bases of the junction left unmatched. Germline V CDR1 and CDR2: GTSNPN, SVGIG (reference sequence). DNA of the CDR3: TGTGCCTGGAGGCACCGCAGGGGGTTGAACACGATTTCTGAAGCTTTCTTT. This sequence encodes CAWRHRRGLNTISEAFF.

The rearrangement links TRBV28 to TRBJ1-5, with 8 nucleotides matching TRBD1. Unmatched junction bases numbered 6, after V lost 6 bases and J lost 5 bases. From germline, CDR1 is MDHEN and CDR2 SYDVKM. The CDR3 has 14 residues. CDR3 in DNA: TGTGCCAGCAGATTGACAGGGGACGATCAGCCCCAGCATTTT. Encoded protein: CASRLTGDDQPQHF.